Each of the 29 T cell receptor beta chains below was sequenced from the same sample in a study of blood T cell repertoires in COVID-19. TCRdb keeps only in-frame clones here, not all; method: immunoSEQ multiplex PCR. The repertoire holds 100,000 to 150,000 clones, with over 75% as singletons. Sequences were obtained from peripheral blood. These receptors were taken from a man aged 40-49 years with active or convalescent COVID-19.

The chain has TRBV19 and TRBJ2-7; 11 nucleotides match TRBD2. With V trimmed by 4 bases and J by 4 bases, 6 bases remained unmatched. The CDR3 runs to 15 residues. Germline V CDR1 and CDR2: LNHDA, SQIVND (reference sequence). The CDR3 loop is CASSRPTSGVYEQYF. CDR3 coding DNA: TGTGCCAGTAGTAGACCGACTAGCGGGGTTTACGAGCAGTACTTC.

This clone was counted many times. The chain has TRBV10-3 and TRBJ2-3; 7 nucleotides agree with TRBD1. CDR3 length equals 16 residues. CDR1 is ENHRY, CDR2 SYGVKD, per germline. Trimming took 0 bases from V and 1 from J; bases not matched to a gene: 4. The CDR3, as DNA: TGTGCCATCAGTGAGTCGCGACAGGGAGGCACAGATACGCAGTATTTT. This encodes CAISESRQGGTDTQYF.

The rearrangement uses TRBV5-1 and TRBJ2-1, with 9 bases matching TRBD2. Unmatched junction bases numbered 3, after V lost 0 bases and J lost 5 bases. CDR1 is SGHRS and CDR2 is YFSETQ in the germline V gene. The CDR3 runs to 15 residues. CDR3 amino acids: CASSLETSGNNEQFF. CDR3 nucleotides: TGCGCCAGCAGCTTGGAGACTAGCGGAAACAATGAGCAGTTCTTC.

This clone occurred a few times. This sequence joins TRBV3-1 (or the pseudogene TRBV3-2) and TRBJ2-5; TRBD1 might be the D (6 bases). V lost 2 bases and J 2 bases, leaving 15 bases between the germline ends. Per the germline V gene, CDR1 is LGHDT and CDR2 is YNNKEL (reference sequence). CDR3 length: 16 amino acids. CDR3 coding DNA: TGTGCCAGCAGCCAAAGAAGGACAGTTTCACAAGAGACCCAGTACTTC. Translated, it gives CASSQRRTVSQETQYF.

The chain combines TRBV5-1 with TRBJ2-2, with a tentative D call TRBD1 (6 bases). CDR1 and CDR2 from the germline V gene are SGHRS and YFSETQ. V lost 2 bases and J lost 6, with 23 bases in between. This CDR3 contains 18 residues. CDR3 DNA: TGCGCCAGCAGCTTTCTGGGGGCGGATTACAGAGAAGCCGGGGAGCTGTTTTTT. Encoded protein: CASSFLGADYREAGELFF. The full variable domain, with the rest looked up from reference TRBV5-1 and TRBJ2-2, is KAGVTQTPRYLIKTRGQQVTLSCSPISGHRSVSWYQQTPGQGLQFLFEYFSETQRNKGNFPGRFSGRQFSNSRSEMNVSTLELGDSALYLCASSFLGADYREAGELFFGEGSRLTVL.

This clone was detected only a few times. CDR3 region: CASSHGQGSFPETQYF. CDR3 nucleotides: TGTGCCAGCAGCCATGGACAGGGTTCTTTTCCAGAGACCCAGTACTTC. V usage is TRBV27 and J usage is TRBJ2-5; 8 nucleotides agree with TRBD1. The CDR3 contains 16 residues. CDR1 is MNHEY and CDR2 is SMNVEV in the germline V gene (reference sequence). V was clipped by 6 bases and J by 4 bases; unmatched bases: 13.

The chain combines TRBV7-9 with TRBJ1-2; D unclear. The CDR3 runs 13 residues. Trimming stripped 6 bases from V and 8 bases from J, with 16 bases between. In germline, CDR1 is SEHNR, CDR2 FQNEAQ (reference sequence). For the CDR3, the DNA is TGTGCCAGCAGGGGTACCGGGGAGGGCGGCTACACCTTC. It specifies CASRGTGEGGYTF.

V usage is TRBV6-1 and J usage is TRBJ2-1, with a tentative D call TRBD1 (6 bases). This CDR3 is built from 13 residues. The germline CDR1 and CDR2 sequences are MNHNS and SASEGT. With 6 bases removed from V and 1 base from J, the gap between germline ends came to 7 bases. This chain's CDR3 is CASRGASYNEQFF. CDR3 bases: TGTGCCAGCAGGGGGGCGTCCTACAATGAGCAGTTCTTC.

CDR3 bases: TGTGCCAGTAGTATAGGGGCAGGGGTAGACACTGAAGCTTTCTTT. Its translation: CASSIGAGVDTEAFF. The rearrangement joins TRBV19 to TRBJ1-1; a weak D match, TRBD1 (6 bases). Deletions cut 1 base from V and 3 bases from J, with 12 bases between. There are 15 residues in the CDR3. The V gene's germline CDR1 is LNHDA and CDR2 SQIVND (reference sequence).

The chain carries TRBV5-6 and TRBJ2-2, with a tentative D call TRBD1 (5 bases). The germline V and J ends were trimmed by 4 bases and 1 base, with 14 bases remaining between them. CDR1 and CDR2 (germline): SGHDT, YYEEEE. CDR3 length: 16 amino acids. CDR3 in amino acids: CASSRQQVLNTGELFF. The CDR3 nucleotides read TGTGCCAGCAGCCGACAACAGGTTTTGAACACCGGGGAGCTGTTTTTT. Full variable domain (outside the CDR3, taken from reference TRBV5-6 and TRBJ2-2): DAGVTQSPTHLIKTRGQQVTLRCSPKSGHDTVSWYQQALGQGPQFIFQYYEEEERQRGNFPDRFSGHQFPNYSSELNVNALLLGDSALYLCASSRQQVLNTGELFFGEGSRLTVL.

The chain uses TRBV18 and TRBJ2-1; 9 bases align to TRBD1. V trimming: 1 base; J trimming: 5 bases; junction bases outside the gene matches: 3. The CDR3 contains 15 residues. Germline V CDR1 and CDR2: KGHSH, LQKENI. CDR3 coding DNA: TGTGCCAGCTCACCACAACAGGGGGCGCACAATGAGCAGTTCTTC. It yields the protein CASSPQQGAHNEQFF.

CDR3 nucleotides: TGTGCCAGCAGTTTCTCGCAGGGTAGGGGGGAGACCCAGTACTTC. It yields the protein CASSFSQGRGETQYF. V is TRBV6-2 or TRBV6-3 and J is TRBJ2-5, with a possible D match to TRBD1 (6 bases). Per germline, CDR1 MNHEY and CDR2 SVGEGT. V lost 4 bases, J lost 5 bases, and 17 bases lay in between. This CDR3 has 15 residues.

This clone was seen more than once but under ten times. The chain recombines TRBV6-2 or TRBV6-3 with TRBJ2-7; 16 nucleotides line up with TRBD2. Germline V gene lookup returns CDR1 MNHEY and CDR2 SVGEGT. The CDR3 is made up of 19 amino acids. V shed 0 bases, J shed 3 bases, and the junction held 8 bases outside the gene matches. CDR3 in amino acids: CASSYSGLAGGQNIYEQYF. The CDR3 nucleotides are TGTGCCAGCAGTTACTCGGGACTAGCGGGGGGGCAAAATATCTACGAGCAGTACTTC.

This clone was found many times. The rearrangement links TRBV7-9 to TRBJ1-2; D is perhaps TRBD1 (5 bases). The CDR3 covers 15 residues. Germline assignment: CDR1 SEHNR and CDR2 FQNEAQ (reference sequence). V shed 9 bases and J shed 4 bases, with 21 bases lying between them. The CDR3 DNA reads TGTGCCAGTGAAGAAGGGGAGGTTTGGGGCTATGGCTACACCTTC. Protein sequence: CASEEGEVWGYGYTF.

V gene TRBV7-3 combines with J gene TRBJ2-3; D remains ambiguous. Germline CDR1 and CDR2: SGHTA and FQGTGA. V was pared by 2 bases and J by 0 bases, with 3 bases between. The CDR3 loop spans 13 amino acids. This chain's CDR3 is CASSLGSTDTQYF. CDR3 coding DNA: TGTGCCAGCAGCTTAGGCAGCACAGATACGCAGTATTTT. Full variable domain (missing parts from reference TRBV7-3 and TRBJ2-3): GAGVSQTPSNKVTEKGKYVELRCDPISGHTALYWYRQSLGQGPEFLIYFQGTGAADDSGLPNDRFFAVRPEGSVSTLKIQRTERGDSAVYLCASSLGSTDTQYFGPGTRLTVL.

This chain connects TRBV5-6 to TRBJ1-2; 10 bases agree with TRBD1. This CDR3 has 16 amino acids. CDR1 is SGHDT and CDR2 is YYEEEE in the germline V gene. The J segment lost 0 bases and the V segment lost 5 bases, leaving 7 bases of the junction unmatched. Here the CDR3 DNA reads TGTGCCAGCAGGCAGGACAGGGGGTCGTCTAACTATGGCTACACCTTC. Protein: CASRQDRGSSNYGYTF.

This chain links TRBV6-5 with TRBJ1-6; TRBD1 aligns across 8 bases. Trimming took 7 bases from V and 8 from J; bases not matched to a gene: 4. The CDR3 runs to 13 residues. Germline values: CDR1 MNHEY, CDR2 SVGAGI. The CDR3 nucleotides read TGTGCCAGCAAAGACAGGGGTGATTCACCCCTCCACTTT. Translation: CASKDRGDSPLHF.

The V call is TRBV5-4, the J call TRBJ1-3, with D unclear. The CDR3 has 15 residues. V was pared by 0 bases and J by 4 bases, with 11 bases between. From germline, CDR1 is SGHNT and CDR2 YYREEE (reference sequence). CDR3 sequence (DNA): TGTGCCAGCAGCTTGGCCGGGTTGTCAGGAAACACCATATATTTT. It is translated as CASSLAGLSGNTIYF.

The chain recombines TRBV7-9 with TRBJ1-2, with D perhaps TRBD1 (5 bases). The CDR3 runs to 13 residues. V was shortened by 4 bases and J by 6 bases, with 12 bases between the two germline ends. Germline loops: CDR1 SEHNR, CDR2 FQNEAQ (reference sequence). The CDR3 reads CASSSIREDGYTF. CDR3 DNA: TGTGCCAGCAGCTCAATCAGGGAGGATGGCTACACCTTC.

The chain couples TRBV18 to TRBJ1-2; D perhaps matches TRBD1 (5 bases). Trimming pared 2 bases from V and 1 base from J, leaving 8 bases between. Germline CDR1 and CDR2: KGHSH and LQKENI. This CDR3 is built from 14 residues. The CDR3 region is CASSPLGLNYGYTF. Written as DNA, the CDR3 is TGTGCCAGCTCACCATTGGGGCTTAACTATGGCTACACCTTC.

The chain has TRBV19 and TRBJ2-2; D possibly corresponds to TRBD2 (6 bases). Trimming shortened V by 6 bases and J by 1 base, and 9 bases separated the two germline ends. CDR1 and CDR2 (germline): LNHDA, SQIVND (reference sequence). The CDR3 covers 14 residues. The CDR3 sequence: CASRLGGNTGELFF. CDR3 nucleotides: TGTGCCAGTAGGCTGGGGGGGAACACCGGGGAGCTGTTTTTT.

This clone has only one observation. This chain connects TRBV28 to TRBJ1-5; no clear D. Trimming removed 4 bases at V and 0 bases at J, with 4 bases between. The CDR3 loop spans 13 amino acids. Germline V gives CDR1 MDHEN, CDR2 SYDVKM. DNA of the CDR3: TGTGCCAGCAGTTACAATAGCAATCAGCCCCAGCATTTT. It yields the protein CASSYNSNQPQHF. Filled out from reference TRBV28 and TRBJ1-5, the complete variable domain reads DVKVTQSSRYLVKRTGEKVFLECVQDMDHENMFWYRQDPGLGLRLIYFSYDVKMKEKGDIPEGYSVSREKKERFSLILESASTNQTSMYLCASSYNSNQPQHFGDGTRLSIL.

Only one count was recorded for this clone. CDR3 sequence: CASSPRDNNQPQHF. CDR3 sequence (DNA): TGTGCCAGCAGCCCTCGGGACAACAATCAGCCCCAGCATTTT. The chain employs TRBV27 and TRBJ1-5, with D possibly matching TRBD1 (6 bases). CDR1 and CDR2 from the germline V gene are MNHEY and SMNVEV (reference sequence). The CDR3 has 14 amino acids. V gave up 6 bases and J gave up 3 bases, with 12 bases separating them.

V is TRBV5-1 and J is TRBJ1-1; the D gene is possibly TRBD1 (5 bases). Per germline, CDR1 SGHRS and CDR2 YFSETQ. V shed 2 bases and J shed 0 bases, with 8 bases lying between them. There are 14 residues in the CDR3. The CDR3 loop is CASSFQGMNTEAFF. CDR3 coding DNA: TGCGCCAGCAGCTTTCAGGGAATGAACACTGAAGCTTTCTTT.

This clone was picked up a small number of times. V usage is TRBV12-3 or TRBV12-4 and J usage is TRBJ1-6; 8 bases match TRBD1. The CDR3 runs to 13 residues. J gave up 15 bases and V 2 bases, and 6 bases lay outside the gene matches. CDR3 loop: CASSLFAGTGLHF. The CDR3 nucleotides are TGTGCCAGCAGTTTATTCGCGGGGACAGGCCTCCACTTT.

The chain recombines TRBV25-1 with TRBJ1-1; tentative D call: TRBD1 (5 bases). The V gene's germline CDR1 is MGHDK and CDR2 SYGVNS. With 0 bases removed from V and 1 base from J, the gap between germline ends came to 9 bases. The CDR3 is made up of 15 amino acids. For the CDR3, the DNA is TGTGCCAGCAGTGAATACGGGACTGGGAACACTGAAGCTTTCTTT. Residues: CASSEYGTGNTEAFF. Full variable domain (outside the CDR3, taken from reference TRBV25-1 and TRBJ1-1): EADIYQTPRYLVIGTGKKITLECSQTMGHDKMYWYQQDPGMELHLIHYSYGVNSTEKGDLSSESTVSRIRTEHFPLTLESARPSHTSQYLCASSEYGTGNTEAFFGQGTRLTVV.

V is TRBV11-2 and J is TRBJ2-7, with D maybe TRBD1 (5 bases). From germline, CDR1 is SGHAT and CDR2 FQNNGV. V lost 1 base and J 1 base, leaving 8 bases between the germline ends. This CDR3 contains 14 residues. DNA for the CDR3: TGTGCCAGCAGCTTAGGACAGAATTCCTACGAGCAGTACTTC. As protein: CASSLGQNSYEQYF.

The V gene is TRBV7-2, the J gene TRBJ2-1, with a weak D call TRBD2 (7 bases). CDR3 length equals 14 residues. V gave up 0 bases and J gave up 5 bases, with 8 bases separating them. The germline V gene has CDR1 SGHTA and CDR2 FQGNSA. CDR3 in DNA: TGTGCCAGCAGCTTAGCCGGGGGGCACAATGAGCAGTTCTTC. Translation: CASSLAGGHNEQFF.

This clone was seen ten or more times. This chain links TRBV19 with TRBJ1-6; D is possibly TRBD1 (5 bases). V lost 9 bases and J lost 5, with 11 bases in between. CDR1 is LNHDA, CDR2 SQIVND, per germline (reference sequence). The CDR3 is 13 residues long. The DNA for the CDR3 is TGTGCCAGCAACCGACAGAATAATTCACCCCTCCACTTT. Translation gives CASNRQNNSPLHF.